The 22 T cell receptor beta chains reported below all come from one sample, sequenced in a study of CD8+ T cells in alopecia areata. Treatment in this sample: oral pan-JAK inhibitor, 5-10 mg twice daily. Reverse transcription of extracted RNA yielded cDNA, which provided the sequencing template. Some clones are missing from TCRdb's copy, which holds only in-frame ones; the method was immunoSEQ multiplex PCR. The data show fewer than 250,000 clones, 45% to 65% seen once. This material consisted of CD4+ T cells sorted from blood, taken at week 4, from a patient treated with tofacitinib. The receptors were sampled from a human donor with alopecia areata.

Here the CDR3 reads CSGSRGTNEKLFF. CDR3 sequence (DNA): TGCAGCGGCTCCAGGGGGACTAATGAAAAACTGTTTTTT. The J gene is TRBJ1-4, the V gene TRBV29-1; 7 bases fit TRBD1. Germline trimming cut 7 bases from V and 2 bases from J; bases unmatched to any gene: 4. This CDR3 has 13 amino acids. The V gene's germline CDR1 is SQVTM and CDR2 ANQGSEA.

The count of this clone is one. The chain couples TRBV5-1 to TRBJ1-1, with D possibly matching TRBD1 (5 bases). CDR1 is SGHRS and CDR2 is YFSETQ in the germline V gene. The CDR3 covers 13 residues. Trimming shortened V by 2 bases and J by 3 bases, and 8 bases separated the two germline ends. CDR3 bases: TGCGCCAGCAGCTTACAGGCCGACACTGAAGCTTTCTTT. As protein: CASSLQADTEAFF.

The chain links TRBV6-5 to TRBJ1-2, with a possible D match to TRBD1 (5 bases). The CDR3 is 12 residues long. Germline loops: CDR1 MNHEY, CDR2 SVGAGI. V was clipped by 2 bases and J by 6 bases, with 7 bases between them. The CDR3 region is CASSYRGNGYTF. CDR3 nucleotide sequence: TGTGCCAGCAGTTACAGGGGTAATGGCTACACCTTC.

V and J are TRBV25-1 and TRBJ2-1, with 8 bases fitting TRBD1. J lost 0 bases, V lost 3 bases, and 7 bases had no gene match. Germline V gene lookup returns CDR1 MGHDK and CDR2 SYGVNS. This CDR3 is 17 amino acids long. This CDR3 is CASSEGQAISSYNEQFF. CDR3 DNA sequence: TGTGCCAGCAGTGAGGGACAGGCGATTAGCTCCTACAATGAGCAGTTCTTC.

The chain links TRBV2 to TRBJ1-4; no firm D call. Germline loops: CDR1 SNHLY, CDR2 FYNNEI. The CDR3 is made up of 13 amino acids. The germline V and J ends were trimmed by 8 bases and 5 bases, with 12 bases remaining between them. The CDR3 nucleotides are TGTGCCAGCGGTAGGACGGTGAATGAAAAACTGTTTTTT. Its protein is CASGRTVNEKLFF. The whole variable domain, remainder taken from reference TRBV2 and TRBJ1-4, is EPEVTQTPSHQVTQMGQEVILRCVPISNHLYFYWYRQILGQKVEFLVSFYNNEISEKSEIFDDQFSVERPDGSNFTLKIRSTKLEDSAMYFCASGRTVNEKLFFGSGTQLSVL.

The genes are TRBV6-6 and TRBJ2-7; TRBD1 matches at 9 bases. The CDR3 is 15 residues long. Germline assignment: CDR1 MNHNY and CDR2 SVGAGI (reference sequence). The V and J ends lost 0 bases and 7 bases, in that order; junction bases with no gene match: 7. The CDR3 nucleotides are TGTGCCAGCAGTTACTCCCCGGGACAGGGCCGGGAGCAGTACTTC. It yields the protein CASSYSPGQGREQYF.

The chain carries TRBV2 and TRBJ2-1; 7 positions agree with TRBD2. CDR3 length: 10 residues. Germline loops: CDR1 SNHLY, CDR2 FYNNEI. The V gene end was trimmed by 6 bases and the J gene end by 16 bases; junction bases not matched to a gene: 6. The CDR3 DNA is TGTGCCAGCAGAGCGGGGACGATATTCTTC. The encoded protein is CASRAGTIFF.

The rearrangement links TRBV2 to TRBJ2-7; D perhaps matches TRBD2 (6 bases). Trimming shortened V by 5 bases and J by 2 bases, and 16 bases separated the two germline ends. Germline V gene lookup returns CDR1 SNHLY and CDR2 FYNNEI. The CDR3 totals 15 residues. The CDR3 region is CASSPHSGPPYEQYF. CDR3 DNA: TGTGCCAGCAGTCCCCACAGCGGGCCTCCCTACGAGCAGTACTTC.

V gene TRBV27 combines with J gene TRBJ2-2; no clear D. Germline values: CDR1 MNHEY, CDR2 SMNVEV (reference sequence). This CDR3 region has 15 residues. Trimming removed 1 base from V and 4 bases from J, with 10 bases in between. CDR3 sequence: CASSLFLKGTGELFF. For the CDR3, the DNA is TGTGCCAGCAGTTTATTCCTAAAGGGCACCGGGGAGCTGTTTTTT.

The rearrangement uses TRBV13 and TRBJ2-4; the D gene is possibly TRBD1 (5 bases). The CDR3 has 13 residues. V gave up 5 bases and J gave up 6 bases, with 11 bases separating them. The germline gives CDR1 PRHDT, CDR2 FYEKMQ (reference sequence). CDR3 DNA: TGTGCCAGCAGCCTGACAGTTCTAAACATTCAGTACTTC. Translating it yields CASSLTVLNIQYF.

CDR3 DNA: TGCGCCAGCAGCTCCGTAATTCAGGCCTCTGGGGCCAACGTCCTGACTTTC. Its translation is CASSSVIQASGANVLTF. The rearrangement joins TRBV5-1 to TRBJ2-6; D unresolved. This CDR3 has 17 residues. The V end lost 3 bases, the J end lost 0 bases, and 13 bases lay between the germline ends. Germline values: CDR1 SGHRS, CDR2 YFSETQ.

This chain joins TRBV7-9 and TRBJ2-1; no clear D. Trimming left V 8 bases short and J 8 bases short, with 7 bases between. CDR1 and CDR2 (germline): SEHNR, FQNEAQ (reference sequence). The CDR3 contains 10 residues. CDR3 loop: CASASDEQFF. Here the CDR3 DNA reads TGTGCCAGCGCGAGCGATGAGCAGTTCTTC.

This clone has a handful of counts. V gene TRBV5-1 combines with J gene TRBJ1-2; possible D gene TRBD1, 5 bases. From germline, CDR1 is SGHRS and CDR2 YFSETQ. The CDR3 sequence is 15 residues long. V gave up 0 bases and J gave up 2 bases, with 11 bases separating them. The CDR3 protein is CASSLGRGTNYGYTF. DNA of the CDR3: TGCGCCAGCAGCTTGGGAAGAGGGACCAACTATGGCTACACCTTC.

This clone was counted only a few times. The CDR3 bases are TGTGCCAGCAGTGAACCAGGGAAGGATACGCAGTATTTT. It specifies CASSEPGKDTQYF. The rearrangement uses TRBV25-1 and TRBJ2-3, with D perhaps TRBD1 (5 bases). Trimming took off 2 bases at V and 6 bases at J, with 9 bases between the two ends. This CDR3 has 13 amino acids. Germline V gene lookup returns CDR1 MGHDK and CDR2 SYGVNS. Full variable domain (missing parts from reference TRBV25-1 and TRBJ2-3): EADIYQTPRYLVIGTGKKITLECSQTMGHDKMYWYQQDPGMELHLIHYSYGVNSTEKGDLSSESTVSRIRTEHFPLTLESARPSHTSQYLCASSEPGKDTQYFGPGTRLTVL.

The chain uses TRBV2 and TRBJ1-2; no clear D. V lost 3 bases and J 7 bases, leaving 9 bases between the germline ends. The CDR3 runs 12 residues. Germline loops: CDR1 SNHLY, CDR2 FYNNEI. CDR3 region: CASSDRVSGYTF. Here the CDR3 DNA reads TGTGCCAGCAGTGATAGGGTCTCTGGCTACACCTTC.

The chain couples TRBV29-1 to TRBJ2-7, with TRBD2 matching 15 bases. J gave up 6 bases and V 5 bases, and 8 bases lay outside the gene matches. CDR3 size: 15 residues. Germline V gene data show CDR1 as SQVTM and CDR2 as ANQGSEA. CDR3 sequence (DNA): TGCAGCGTTTCTCAACCGGGACTAGCGGGAGGCGAGCAGTACTTC. It is translated as CSVSQPGLAGGEQYF.

The chain couples TRBV5-1 to TRBJ2-3, with TRBD2 matching 7 bases. J lost 3 bases, V lost 1 base, and 8 bases had no gene match. This CDR3 contains 16 residues. The germline V gene encodes CDR1 SGHRS and CDR2 YFSETQ. This CDR3 is CASSLFRASGTDTQYF. The CDR3, as DNA: TGCGCCAGCAGCTTGTTCAGGGCTAGCGGAACAGATACGCAGTATTTT.

This chain links TRBV30 with TRBJ1-3; D unclear. The CDR3 has 12 amino acids. Germline CDR1 GTSNPN, CDR2 SVGIG (reference sequence). V shed 4 bases and J shed 9 bases, with 13 bases lying between them. The CDR3 loop is CAWTASGGTIYF. CDR3 in DNA: TGTGCCTGGACCGCCTCGGGCGGCACCATATATTTT.

The genes are TRBV27 and TRBJ1-2; D possibly corresponds to TRBD1 (6 bases). Looked up from germline, CDR1 is MNHEY and CDR2 is SMNVEV (reference sequence). V was trimmed by 4 bases and J by 3 bases, leaving 18 bases between them. The CDR3 is 16 residues long. CDR3 residues: CASSSAGGRGDYGYTF. The CDR3 nucleotides are TGTGCCAGCAGTTCGGCCGGGGGCAGGGGAGACTATGGCTACACCTTC.

The chain joins TRBV9 to TRBJ2-3, with D tentatively TRBD1 (6 bases). V gave up 1 base and J gave up 3 bases, with 12 bases separating them. Germline V lookup: CDR1 SGDLS, CDR2 YYNGEE. This CDR3 is 15 amino acids long. This CDR3 is CASSVLGQGTDTQYF. CDR3 nucleotides: TGTGCCAGCAGCGTACTTGGGCAGGGGACAGATACGCAGTATTTT. The full variable domain, its missing parts supplied by reference TRBV9 and TRBJ2-3, is DSGVTQTPKHLITATGQRVTLRCSPRSGDLSVYWYQQSLDQGLQFLIQYYNGEERAKGNILERFSAQQFPDLHSELNLSSLELGDSALYFCASSVLGQGTDTQYFGPGTRLTVL.

The rearrangement links TRBV2 to TRBJ2-5; 7 bases fit TRBD1. CDR3 size: 14 residues. Looked up from germline, CDR1 is SNHLY and CDR2 is FYNNEI. Unmatched junction bases numbered 5, after V lost 6 bases and J lost 1 base. The CDR3 sequence: CASSDWDSQETQYF. The CDR3 DNA reads as TGTGCCAGCAGCGACTGGGACAGCCAAGAGACCCAGTACTTC.

The genes are TRBV29-1 and TRBJ2-2; D uncertain. The CDR3 runs 12 residues. V was clipped by 4 bases and J by 1 base, with 4 bases between them. The germline V gene encodes CDR1 SQVTM and CDR2 ANQGSEA. For the CDR3, the DNA is TGCAGCGTTGGGTGGAACACCGGGGAGCTGTTTTTT. Amino acids: CSVGWNTGELFF.